What follows describes a single T cell receptor (beta chain). No antigen is known for it. Nothing much larger sits one base from this clone, and base qualities are not available. The sample originates from a study of CD8 T cells in ankylosing spondylitis (dated by TCRdb to 2016 to 2017). Looking at the study overall: The study set out to find disease-linked TCR variants by profiling T cell receptor beta repertoires in ankylosing spondylitis patients and healthy donors. The full study cohort comprised around 25 ankylosing spondylitis patients and about 110 healthy donors. Peripheral blood was sampled, and synovial fluid was also collected from ankylosing spondylitis patients.

Sequencing took place on an Illumina HiSeq 2500. TCR beta libraries were prepared by quantitative 5'-RACE with molecular barcodes. Processing in the source paper ran as follows. A new computational method, built on a probabilistic model of VDJ rearrangement, was used to identify disease-linked TCR variants. TCRdb reanalyzed the raw reads on its own, using fastp at Q25 for trimming and MiXCR for clone calling, and kept in-frame beta chains. Identical CDR3 proteins give one entry, which carries the most common genes and DNA. The authors' filters were not applied to this entry. This sample is represented by 200,000 to 250,000 distinct CDR3 sequences; around 18% of them were singletons. The ten largest clonotypes hold about 42% of the sample. Results the study describes overall, beyond this receptor: In peripheral blood, the disease-linked clones were found at relatively low frequencies and had a CD8+ phenotype. A TCR beta motif made up of several highly homologous amino acid variants appeared to be characteristic of blood from ankylosing spondylitis patients. The disease-linked clones were reported to be significantly enriched in matched synovial fluid samples from ankylosing spondylitis patients. Some motif variants had previously been reported in the synovial fluid and blood of reactive arthritis patients, which suggests shared mechanisms of disease initiation.

The germline V gene provides CDR1 KGHSH and CDR2 LQKENI. V was cut back by 1 base and J by 8 bases, leaving a gap of 12 bases between them. The CDR3 sequence holds 14 residues, the cysteine and phenylalanine included. CDR3 DNA only is kept here, 42 bases in frame from base 1. The sequence links TRBV18 to TRBJ2-1; the D segment cannot be called with confidence. The receptor comes from a male donor with ankylosing spondylitis. Material for sequencing was blood, either unsorted or a sorted T cell fraction (not recorded which). CDR3 sequence: CASSPLPLGDEQFF. The nucleotide sequence is TGTGCCAGCTCACCACTCCCCCTAGGTGATGAGCAGTTCTTC.